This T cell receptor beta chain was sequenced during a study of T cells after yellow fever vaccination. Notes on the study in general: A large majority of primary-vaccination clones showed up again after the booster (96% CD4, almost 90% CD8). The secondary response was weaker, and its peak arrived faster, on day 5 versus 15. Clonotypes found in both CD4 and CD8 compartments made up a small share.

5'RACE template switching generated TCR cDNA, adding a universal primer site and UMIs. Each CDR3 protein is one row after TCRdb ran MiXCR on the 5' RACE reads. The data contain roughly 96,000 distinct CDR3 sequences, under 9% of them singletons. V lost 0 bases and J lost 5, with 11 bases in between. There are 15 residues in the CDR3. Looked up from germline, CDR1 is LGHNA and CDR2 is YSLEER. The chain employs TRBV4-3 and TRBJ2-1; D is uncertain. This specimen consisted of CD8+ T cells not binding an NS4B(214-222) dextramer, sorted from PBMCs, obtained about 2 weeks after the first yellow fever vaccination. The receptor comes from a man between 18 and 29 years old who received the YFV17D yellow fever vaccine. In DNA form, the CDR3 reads TGCGCCAGCAGCCAAGATGTTACCAGAAACAATGAGCAGTTCTTC. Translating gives CASSQDVTRNNEQFF.